Listed below are T cell receptor beta chains from one sample, sequenced in a study of metastatic and nonmetastatic thyroid tumors. TCRdb re-analyzed the PCR reads through MiXCR. The sample records approximately 13,000 clones, 33% being singletons. Sample: tumor tissue. The receptors stem from a male donor with papillary thyroid cancer or a benign thyroid nodule (not recorded which). Some clones in this sample may be carry-over from other donors' samples. The conserved cysteine and the conserved F or W are not part of the CDR3 here.

TRBV10-1	10	TRBJ2-7	ASSENSGEQY
TRBV29-1	12	TRBJ2-1	SVDGTSGTNEQF
TRBV20-1	9	TRBJ1-3	SASNGNTIY
TRBV2	13	TRBJ2-1	ASSTKGLFYNEQF
TRBV12-5	13	TRBJ2-7	ASGLLAGGSYEQY
TRBV6-1	12	TRBJ2-3	ATRVSPSTDTQY
TRBV14	11	TRBJ2-1	ASSQDLAGEQF
TRBV3-1	14	TRBJ2-2	ASSPLRAPNTGELF
TRBV5-1	13	TRBJ2-7	AISLDRDTAYEQY
TRBV12-3/TRBV12-4	11	TRBJ2-2	ASRQGLPGELF
TRBV7-9	11	TRBJ1-5	ASSLGQNQPQH
TRBV11-1	14	TRBJ2-2	ASSGTVLTNTGELF
TRBV28	10	TRBJ1-3	ASSLSGNTIY
TRBV6-1	10	TRBJ1-1	ASSVAETEAF
TRBV6-1	15	TRBJ1-5	ASRQPGQGIHNQPQH
TRBV20-1	13	TRBJ2-7	SARDVQGGSYEQY
TRBV20-1	13	TRBJ2-5	SARDLIAAQETQY
TRBV29-1	11	TRBJ1-3	SVGSSSGNTIY
TRBV7-9	12	TRBJ1-1	ASSPTGGTGEAF
TRBV27	11	TRBJ1-6	ASSLRGDSPLH
TRBV2	13	TRBJ2-3	ASSEMGQSTDTQY
TRBV4-2	10	TRBJ2-3	ASGQITDTQY
TRBV10-1	13	TRBJ2-3	ASSESSGGSDTQY
TRBV7-2	11	TRBJ1-1	ASSTGGRTEAF
TRBV7-2	12	TRBJ2-3	ASSLPGGRYTQY
TRBV28	11	TRBJ2-5	ASSLSSLETQY
TRBV20-1	12	TRBJ2-3	SALTGLTSDTQY
TRBV5-1	12	TRBJ2-7	ASSLGQGVYEQY
TRBV6-2/TRBV6-3	11	TRBJ2-7	ASSWDAFAEQY
TRBV20-1	10	TRBJ2-7	SAPLTGYEQY
TRBV6-1	13	TRBJ1-6	ASSDQGRGNSPLH
TRBV2	13	TRBJ1-1	ASLQDSYMNTEAF